This section outlines one T cell receptor beta chain sequence together with its context. Its antigen target is currently unknown. Base qualities are not recorded, but no much larger clone differs from it by a single base. Receptor libraries were prepared by the immunoSEQ multiplex PCR assay. TCRbeta CDR3 sequencing was performed as a commercial service by an external provider. On the study's bioinformatics: Productive nucleotide sequences and amino acid sequences obtained through in silico translation were used in the analyses. To equalise sample size, diversity was assessed as Renyi entropy across alpha values by taking the median of 200 repeated subsamples. Pairwise repertoire distance was calculated as one minus the Chao-modified Jaccard index to correct for under-sampling and was used for clustering. Frequency-weighted overlap with synovial clonotypes was computed at 200 sample sizes with 200 draws without replacement at each size, and the value at the size of the smaller sample was reported. The table comes from immuneACCESS by way of TCRdb, which keeps in-frame sequences with V and J called. Part of the clones is missing from these tables; in studies checked, under half for an unresolved V gene and the rest for unknown reasons. Clonal size and the V and J genes are those of that table, whereas D and trimming came from the DNA. This sample is represented by fewer than 40,000 clones; around 95% of them were singletons. About 3% of the sample is taken by the ten largest.

This entry belongs to a study of circulating and synovial CD4+ cells in juvenile arthritis (dated by TCRdb to 2013 to 2016). About the study as a whole: TCRbeta CDR3 repertoires of circulating HLA-DR+ CD4 T cells, bulk blood CD4 T cells and synovial CD4 T cells were compared within each patient. The goal of the repertoire sequencing was to confirm that synovial clonotypes were enriched in a circulating synovial-like CD4 T cell subset. What the work shows at the level of the full study, not this receptor alone: Compared with bulk blood CD4 repertoires, both the synovial and the circulating pathogenic-like lymphocyte repertoires were less diverse, and some CPL samples were as oligoclonal as synovium. Because T cell genome counts differed by at least an order of magnitude between CPL and bulk blood CD4 samples, sample-size effects were addressed. Because overlap with synovium was found to increase with sequencing depth, the full repertoire overlap was likely underestimated by the measured shared-clonotype fractions. The difference between circulating pathogenic-like lymphocytes and bulk blood T cells was not detected by traditional Vbeta family usage analysis. Circulating pathogenic-like lymphocytes were found to cluster with synovial T cells, and a substantially higher fraction of CDR3 sequences was shared with synovium by circulating pathogenic-like lymphocytes than by bulk blood.

V lost 5 bases and J lost 2 bases, and the count of bases not matched to a germline gene is 16. The CDR3, from cysteine to phenylalanine, totals 18 residues. Only the CDR3 DNA stays, 54 bases, in frame from base 1. The germline V gene gives CDR1 as MDHEN and CDR2 as SYDVKM. The sequenced samples were obtained from patients with active juvenile idiopathic arthritis. Right after thawing, the cells went straight into sorting, and Live/Dead Fixable Near-IR Stain was used to exclude dead cells. The chain was built from TRBV28 and TRBJ2-5, with 8 middle bases fitting TRBD2. The source material was CD4+ T cells from blood. The sequence came from a human donor with juvenile idiopathic arthritis. Read as DNA, the sequence is TGTGCCAGCAGTGACCACTCCTCACTAGCGGAGGAGCAAGAGACCCAGTACTTC. The encoded protein is CASSDHSSLAEEQETQYF.